A selection of T cell receptor beta chains follows, all from one sample in a study of T cells in localized non-small cell lung cancer. Here immunoSEQ multiplex PCR was the method, and the copy in TCRdb shows in-frame clones only, minus some. The table has under 7,000 clones, under 55% seen once; the top ten hold 7.7%. The source was lung tumor tissue, collected before any cancer treatment. These TCRs come from a man aged 35-69 years with stage III lung adenocarcinoma. CDR3s leave out the opening cysteine and the closing phenylalanine or tryptophan. Fields, in order: clone size, J gene, V gene, CDR3 protein. Clone size appears in some rows only: once, few, many, or a class for an expanded clone.

few	TRBJ1-2	TRBV11-3	ASSRNPREGNGYT
.	TRBJ1-5	TRBV6-8	ASSRITGQGQQPQH
once	TRBJ2-1	TRBV9	ASSLTAGDNEQF
.	TRBJ1-2	TRBV14	ASSPLYRMDYGYT
.	TRBJ1-6	TRBV6-8	ASSYSWTDISSYNSPLH
few	TRBJ2-1	TRBV7-8	ASSFLTGDSYNEQF
.	TRBJ2-2	TRBV14	ASSQEWKPSGRFGELF
.	TRBJ2-7	TRBV30	AWSVLGNEQY
many	TRBJ1-1	TRBV11-3	ASSLGTRVTEAF
few	TRBJ1-5	TRBV19	ASRTTGGGNQPQH
few	TRBJ1-1	TRBV5-1	ASSGGQQNTEAF
.	TRBJ1-1	TRBV19	ASSIVVRGGTEAF
.	TRBJ1-3	TRBV5-1	ASSLEQAGNTIY
.	TRBJ2-7	TRBV1	TSSLDFSSYEQY
.	TRBJ2-7	TRBV19	ASSVRDDSYEQY
.	TRBJ2-3	TRBV25-1	ASTLPLPGIPTDTQY
.	TRBJ1-1	TRBV18	ASTRGQRTEAF
few	TRBJ1-2	TRBV4-1	ASSSGTNYGYT
.	TRBJ2-1	TRBV19	ASSRFVASAYEQF
.	TRBJ1-4	TRBV19	ASSIEAATNEKLF
medium-sized	TRBJ2-5	TRBV6-8	ASSYLGPDSH
few	TRBJ2-5	TRBV6-8	ASSLGQGETQY
.	TRBJ1-1	TRBV5-1	ASSLTGVSNTEAF
.	TRBJ1-1	TRBV11-3	ASTPRQGETEAF
medium-sized	TRBJ2-2	TRBV6-8	ASRIMGGETGELF
.	TRBJ2-5	TRBV30	AWGRNRGLGETQY
.	TRBJ2-2	TRBV11-3	ASSPSSNTGELF
.	TRBJ1-3	TRBV19	ASSMETVQSYSGNTIY
.	TRBJ1-2	TRBV28	ASSLRGNYGYT
once	TRBJ2-3	TRBV29-1	SVNGGPSDTQY
.	TRBJ2-7	TRBV19	ASSSLGSYEQY
.	TRBJ2-7	TRBV5-1	ASSASRGSHEQY
.	TRBJ1-1	TRBV9	ASREQGGTEAF
.	TRBJ1-3	TRBV6-8	ASSYSQTGVISGNTIY
.	TRBJ2-7	TRBV18	ASSPPGTATGEQY
.	TRBJ2-2	TRBV29-1	SVPGLATNTGELF
.	TRBJ2-3	TRBV29-1	SVGVHGGGAADTQY
few	TRBJ2-5	TRBV2	ASLLLAGLQGTQY
.	TRBJ2-2	TRBV7-6	ASINGGVNTGELF
.	TRBJ1-5	TRBV18	ASSPGSAEPQH
few	TRBJ2-5	TRBV9	ASSVERTAETQY
.	TRBJ2-1	TRBV19	ASSIFEGGQRNEQF
medium-sized	TRBJ2-1	TRBV11-3	ASSVDAGGSNEQF
.	TRBJ2-6	TRBV29-1	SVRTTGANVLT
medium-sized	TRBJ1-1	TRBV11-3	ASSPQGTVSEAF
.	TRBJ2-5	TRBV9	ASSVASPGETQY
.	TRBJ2-7	TRBV19	ASSIAQGEHEQY
few	TRBJ2-1	TRBV25-1	ASSFTGHEQF
.	TRBJ2-2	TRBV5-1	ASSSASGTNTGELF
medium-sized	TRBJ2-2	TRBV6-8	ASSYSGAPGELF
.	TRBJ1-3	TRBV11-3	ASSFSRVGNTIY
.	TRBJ2-6	TRBV18	ASSPTSEFYSGANVLT
.	TRBJ1-2	TRBV23-1	ASSLDRGHGYT
.	TRBJ2-7	TRBV18	ASSPGQGLSYEQY
few	TRBJ2-5	TRBV11-3	ASSLGEGAQETQY
.	TRBJ1-1	TRBV19	ASSSGTGNKGTNTEAF
many	TRBJ2-2	TRBV11-3	ASSLVSGNTGELF
once	TRBJ1-2	TRBV10-2	ASSRTGDSGYT
.	TRBJ2-1	TRBV6-8	ASTPPRMDNEQF
.	TRBJ1-1	TRBV7-6	ASSQTGGDTEAF